The TCR beta chain under discussion was sequenced for a study of CD8 T cells in Susac syndrome. TCR beta sequencing covered blood CD8+ and CD4+ T cells. An input of about 0.5 to 1 ug of RNA was subjected to reverse transcription using random hexamers. TCRdb re-derived calls from the immunoSEQ multiplex PCR reads in MiXCR, one entry per CDR3 protein. The data show over 100,000 distinct CDR3 sequences, with 90% to 98% seen just once and around 0.1% held by the top ten. Germline V gene sequence: CDR1 MNHEY, CDR2 SVGEGT. With V trimmed by 8 bases and J by 4 bases, 11 bases remained unmatched. This CDR3 spans 15 amino acids.

This TCR derives from a human donor in good health. The chain has TRBV6-2 or TRBV6-3 and TRBJ2-1; 7 bases are a match to TRBD1. The sample was CD4+ T cells from PBMCs. CDR3 DNA sequence: TGTGCCAGCGGGTCCGCCAGGGGGAAATACAATGAGCAGTTCTTC. This encodes CASGSARGKYNEQFF.